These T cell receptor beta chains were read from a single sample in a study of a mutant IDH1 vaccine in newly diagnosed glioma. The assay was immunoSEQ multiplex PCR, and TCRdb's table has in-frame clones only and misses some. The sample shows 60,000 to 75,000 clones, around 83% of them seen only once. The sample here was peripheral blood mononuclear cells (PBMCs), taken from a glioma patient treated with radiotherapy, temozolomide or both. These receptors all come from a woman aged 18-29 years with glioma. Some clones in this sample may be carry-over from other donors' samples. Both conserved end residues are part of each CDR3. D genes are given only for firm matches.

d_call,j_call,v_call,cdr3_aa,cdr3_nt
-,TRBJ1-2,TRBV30,CAVYPGNPNYGYTF,TGTGCCGTATACCCAGGGAATCCTAACTATGGCTACACCTTC
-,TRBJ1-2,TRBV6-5,CASRRAGTYGYTF,TGTGCCAGCAGGCGGGCGGGGACGTATGGCTACACCTTC
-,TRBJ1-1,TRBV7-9,CASSSWRGSEAFF,TGTGCCAGCAGCTCGTGGAGGGGTTCCGAAGCTTTCTTT
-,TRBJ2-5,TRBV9,CASSVGGQTQYF,TGTGCCAGCAGCGTCGGGGGTCAGACCCAGTACTTC
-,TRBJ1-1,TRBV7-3,CASSRDMNTEAFF,TGTGCCAGCAGCCGGGACATGAACACTGAAGCTTTCTTT
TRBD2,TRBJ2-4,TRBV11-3,CASSLAPSGRGDIQYF,TGTGCCAGCAGCTTAGCCCCGTCCGGGCGGGGGGACATTCAGTACTTC
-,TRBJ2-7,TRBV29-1,CSVETQGGGYEQYF,TGCAGCGTTGAAACCCAGGGGGGGGGATACGAGCAGTACTTC
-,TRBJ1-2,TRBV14,CASSQDLEGGYTF,TGTGCCAGCAGCCAAGATCTTGAGGGTGGCTACACCTTC
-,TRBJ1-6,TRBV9,CASSEGWDISPLHF,TGTGCCAGCAGCGAGGGATGGGATATTTCACCCCTCCACTTT
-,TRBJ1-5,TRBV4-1,CASSQTEGNQPQHF,TGCGCCAGCAGCCAAACCGAGGGCAATCAGCCCCAGCATTTT
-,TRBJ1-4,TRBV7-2,CASSLDRSNEKLFF,TGTGCCAGCAGCCTGGACCGCTCGAATGAAAAACTGTTTTTT
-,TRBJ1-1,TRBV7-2,CASSFPGQLNTEAFF,TGTGCCAGCAGCTTTCCAGGACAGCTGAACACTGAAGCTTTCTTT
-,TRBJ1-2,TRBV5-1,CASSSGTNLDGYTF,TGCGCCAGCAGCTCGGGGACAAACCTAGATGGCTACACCTTC